This T cell receptor (beta chain) is drawn from a study of cytomegalovirus exposure and HLA in healthy donors. Only in-frame clones appear in the TCRdb table, and some are missing; sequencing was by immunoSEQ multiplex PCR. Here the sample spans 150,000 to 200,000 clones, roughly 84% being singletons. Germline V gene sequence: CDR1 WSHSY, CDR2 SAAADI. CDR3 length: 14 amino acids. V lost 1 base and J lost 2, with 8 bases in between. The study drew the donors from its approximately 110-subject validation cohort, separate from the roughly 700-subject first cohort. Sequencing input: PBMCs. This receptor was taken from a man aged 25-45 years in good health and CMV-seropositive. The chain links TRBV10-2 to TRBJ1-1; no clear D. CDR3 in DNA: TGCGCCAGCAGTGAGTTTAGAGGAAACACTGAAGCTTTCTTT. Its protein product is CASSEFRGNTEAFF.